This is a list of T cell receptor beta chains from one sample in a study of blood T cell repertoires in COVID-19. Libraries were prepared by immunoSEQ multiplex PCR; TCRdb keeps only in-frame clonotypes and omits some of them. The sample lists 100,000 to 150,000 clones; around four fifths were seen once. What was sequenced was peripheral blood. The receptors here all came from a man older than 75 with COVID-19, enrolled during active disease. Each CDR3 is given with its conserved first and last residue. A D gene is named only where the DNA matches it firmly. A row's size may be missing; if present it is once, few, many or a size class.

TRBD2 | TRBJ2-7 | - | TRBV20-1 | CSASGRAYEQYF | TGCAGTGCTAGTGGGAGGGCGTACGAGCAGTACTTC
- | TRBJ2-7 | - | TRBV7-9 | CASSSAASVTYEQYF | TGTGCCAGCAGCTCCGCCGCTAGCGTAACCTACGAGCAGTACTTC
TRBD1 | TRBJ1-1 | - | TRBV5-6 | CASSWRDRGNTEAFF | TGTGCCAGCAGCTGGAGGGACAGGGGGAACACTGAAGCTTTCTTT
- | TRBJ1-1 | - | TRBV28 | CASSLLTAEAEAFF | TGTGCCAGCAGTTTATTGACCGCCGAGGCTGAAGCTTTCTTT
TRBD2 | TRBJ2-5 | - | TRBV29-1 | CSVLSGEETQYF | TGCAGCGTACTAAGCGGGGAAGAGACCCAGTACTTC
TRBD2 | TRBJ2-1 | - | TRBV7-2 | CASSPRSGGTYNEQFF | TGTGCCAGCAGCCCCCGTAGCGGGGGAACCTACAATGAGCAGTTCTTC
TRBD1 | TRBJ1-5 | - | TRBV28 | CASLRDRKAHYSNQPQHF | TGTGCCAGCCTCCGGGACAGGAAGGCACATTATAGCAATCAGCCCCAGCATTTT
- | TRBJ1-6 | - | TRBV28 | CASSVTPGNSPLHF | TGTGCCAGCAGCGTAACCCCGGGGAATTCACCCCTCCACTTT
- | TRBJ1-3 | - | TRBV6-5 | CASTIDSNSGNTIYF | TGTGCCAGCACGATAGACAGCAACTCTGGAAACACCATATATTTT
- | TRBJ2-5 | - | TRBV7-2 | CASSLVGGETQYF | TGTGCCAGCAGCTTAGTGGGGGGAGAGACCCAGTACTTC
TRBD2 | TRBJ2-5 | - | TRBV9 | CASSVDLAGGYTKSTQYF | TGTGCCAGCAGCGTGGACCTAGCGGGAGGGTATACCAAGAGCACCCAGTACTTC
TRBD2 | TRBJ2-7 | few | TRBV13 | CASSRTRTSGYYEQYF | TGTGCCAGCAGTCGAACAAGGACTAGCGGCTACTACGAGCAGTACTTC
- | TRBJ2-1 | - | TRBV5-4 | CASSLGGEAEQFF | TGTGCCAGCAGCTTGGGGGGGGAGGCTGAGCAGTTCTTC
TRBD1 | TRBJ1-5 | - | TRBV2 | CASVGQISNQPQHF | TGTGCCAGCGTGGGACAGATTAGCAATCAGCCCCAGCATTTT
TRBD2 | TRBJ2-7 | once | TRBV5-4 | CASSISGGSSYEQYF | TGTGCCAGCAGCATTAGCGGGGGCAGCTCCTACGAGCAGTACTTC
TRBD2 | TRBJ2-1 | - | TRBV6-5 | CASSIRAGYNEQFF | TGTGCCAGCAGTATCCGAGCGGGATACAATGAGCAGTTCTTC
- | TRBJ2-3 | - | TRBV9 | CASSVGGSDSTDTQYF | TGTGCCAGCAGCGTAGGGGGCAGCGACAGCACAGATACGCAGTATTTT